This T cell receptor beta chain was recorded in a study of CD8 T cells in ankylosing spondylitis. Findings and caveats of the study: Before this, some motif variants had been reported in reactive arthritis synovial fluid and blood. Ankylosing spondylitis blood seemed to carry a telltale TCR beta motif made of eight or nine highly homologous variants. In peripheral blood, disease-linked CD8+ clones occurred at relatively low frequencies.

TCRdb itself ran the 5' RACE reads through MiXCR, one entry per CDR3 protein. Here the sample spans about 220,000 distinct CDR3 sequences, more than 5.5% being singletons. The length of the CDR3 is 13 residues. V was trimmed by 3 bases and J by 8 bases, leaving 13 bases between them. The germline V gene encodes CDR1 SEHNR and CDR2 FQNEAQ (reference sequence). This clonotype occurred many times. Its antigen is not known. The rearrangement links TRBV7-9 to TRBJ1-1; a possible D gene is TRBD1 (5 bases). The sequencing sample was made of blood, either unsorted or a sorted T cell fraction (not recorded which). This TCR derives from a male donor with ankylosing spondylitis. CDR3 region: CASSLGMRTEAFF. For the CDR3, the DNA is TGTGCCAGCAGCTTGGGGATGAGGACAGAAGCTTTCTTT.